This T cell receptor (beta chain) was found in a study of monozygotic twins with inflammatory bowel disease. The CDR3 has 16 residues. Regarding this clonotype: Its antigen is not known.

Per sample, reverse transcription was split into eight reactions. Each CDR3 protein gets one entry in TCRdb, which reprocessed the 5' RACE reads and gives no DNA. This table holds more than 300,000 distinct CDR3 sequences. Study conclusions and caveats: No discrimination was achieved between different T cell subtypes. On the inverse Simpson index, IBD patients scored lower for TCRbeta diversity than healthy co-twins.

RNA in its total form was extracted from whole blood, and T cells were not sorted. Sequenced: blood. The receptor's source is a human donor with ulcerative colitis or Crohn's disease, or a healthy co-twin of an affected twin (not recorded which). V is TRBV12-3 or TRBV12-4 and J is TRBJ2-6; no DNA is available, so the TRBD2 call from TCRdb remains unchecked. CDR3 loop: CASRETLQSGANVLTF.